This passage covers 7 T cell receptor beta chains from one sample sequenced in a study of T cell clonality in common variable immunodeficiency. TCRdb's copy holds only in-frame clones and misses some; the assay was immunoSEQ multiplex PCR. The sample shows around 81,000 clones, none of them appearing just once. The sequenced sample was peripheral blood mononuclear cells. The receptors were sampled from a person aged 18-70 years in good health.

This clone was picked up many times. CDR3 bases read: TGTGCCAGCAGTTTCCAAGCGGGAACAAGCACAGATACG. Encoded protein: CASSFQAGTSTDT. The full CDR3 reads CASSFQAGTSTDTQYF. The chain links TRBV12-3 or TRBV12-4 to TRBJ2-3; 7 bases fit TRBD2. Sequencing ends 3 residues short of the CDR3 end; the germline J gene provides the rest. With 3 bases clipped from V and 0 bases from J, the junction kept 6 bases outside the gene matches. CDR3 length: 16 amino acids.

This clone was counted many times. The DNA ends 3 residues before the CDR3 does, and the rest of the CDR3 is filled in from the germline J gene. The chain links TRBV19 to TRBJ1-1; 8 bases are shared with TRBD1. Germline loops: CDR1 LNHDA, CDR2 SQIVND (reference sequence). The CDR3 totals 14 residues. After removal of 7 bases from V and 6 bases from J, the junction contained 10 bases not matched to a gene. CDR3 DNA (partial): TGTGCCAGTAAGTTCCCGGGGACAGGCGCTGAA. Protein product: CASKFPGTGAE. The CDR3 in its entirety is CASKFPGTGAEAFF.

This clone was seen repeatedly, ten times or more. The read gets to within 3 residues of the CDR3 end, and the germline J gene fills in the rest. This rearrangement joins TRBV7-3 to TRBJ2-7; possible D gene TRBD1, 6 bases. V was cut by 5 bases and J by 5 bases, with 13 bases left in between. Germline-derived CDR1 and CDR2 are SGHTA and FQGTGA. This CDR3 spans 13 amino acids. CDR3 residues: CASSLGQLHEQYF. The sequenced part of the CDR3 DNA is TGTGCCAGCAGCCTCGGACAGTTACACGAG.

This clone showed up many times. The read finishes 3 residues shy of the CDR3 end, and the germline J gene is used to complete it. The V call is TRBV7-9, the J call TRBJ1-1; 7 bases align to TRBD1. Germline V gene sequence: CDR1 SEHNR, CDR2 FQNEAQ (reference sequence). The V and J ends lost 5 bases and 6 bases, in that order; junction bases with no gene match: 9. The CDR3 covers 14 residues. CDR3 DNA (partial): TGTGCCAGCAGCCTCGACAGGGAGGAACCTGAA. As protein: CASSLDREEPE. The entire CDR3 protein is CASSLDREEPEAFF.

There are many counts of this clone. The read halts 3 residues ahead of the CDR3 end, with the missing end drawn from the germline J gene. This chain uses TRBV7-3 with TRBJ2-1; 13 nucleotides agree with TRBD2. Unmatched junction bases numbered 14, after V lost 5 bases and J lost 7 bases. The V gene's germline CDR1 is SGHTA and CDR2 FQGTGA. The CDR3 runs 18 residues. The CDR3 DNA, read in part, is TGTGCCAGCAGCCTCGGACTAGCGGGAGAAGCTTTAGGAAATGAG. Amino acids: CASSLGLAGEALGNE. From start to end, the CDR3 is CASSLGLAGEALGNEQFF.

This clone was counted ten times or more. The CDR3 is cut off 3 residues early in the read; its end comes from the germline J gene. The chain is built from TRBV10-1 and TRBJ2-5; TRBD2 aligns across 7 bases. Germline CDR1 reads WNHNN; CDR2 reads SYGVQD (reference sequence). J was trimmed by 4 bases and V by 6 bases; bases with no gene match: 5. The CDR3 is made up of 13 amino acids. The CDR3 reads CASSQSSGETQYF. The part of the CDR3 DNA that was read is TGCGCCAGCAGCCAGTCTAGCGGAGAGACC.

There are many counts of this clone. The read is 3 residues too short to cover the CDR3 end, so that end is filled in from the germline J gene. The chain joins TRBV5-3 to TRBJ1-2, with TRBD1 matching over 9 bases. Being an ORF, TRBV5-3 has a function that is uncertain. The CDR3 length is 12 residues. The CDR3 DNA, read in part, is TGTGCCAGAAGCGGGACAGGGTTCGGC. The encoded protein is CARSGTGFG. The full-length CDR3 reads as CARSGTGFGYTF.